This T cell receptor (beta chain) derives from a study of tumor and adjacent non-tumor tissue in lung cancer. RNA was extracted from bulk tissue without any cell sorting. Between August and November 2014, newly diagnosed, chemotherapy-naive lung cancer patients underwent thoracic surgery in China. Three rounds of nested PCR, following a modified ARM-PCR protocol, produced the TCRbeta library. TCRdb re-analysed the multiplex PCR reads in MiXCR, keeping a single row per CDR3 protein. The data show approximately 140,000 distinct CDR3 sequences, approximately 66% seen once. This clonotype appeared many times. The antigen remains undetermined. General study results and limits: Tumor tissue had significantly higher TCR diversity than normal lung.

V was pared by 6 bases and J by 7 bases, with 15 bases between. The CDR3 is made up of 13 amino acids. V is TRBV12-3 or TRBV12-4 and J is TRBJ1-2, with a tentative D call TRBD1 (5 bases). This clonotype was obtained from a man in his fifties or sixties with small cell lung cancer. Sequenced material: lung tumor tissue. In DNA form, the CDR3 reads TGTGCCAGCAGGCGGGACCTATGGGGTGGCTACACCTTC. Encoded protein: CASRRDLWGGYTF.